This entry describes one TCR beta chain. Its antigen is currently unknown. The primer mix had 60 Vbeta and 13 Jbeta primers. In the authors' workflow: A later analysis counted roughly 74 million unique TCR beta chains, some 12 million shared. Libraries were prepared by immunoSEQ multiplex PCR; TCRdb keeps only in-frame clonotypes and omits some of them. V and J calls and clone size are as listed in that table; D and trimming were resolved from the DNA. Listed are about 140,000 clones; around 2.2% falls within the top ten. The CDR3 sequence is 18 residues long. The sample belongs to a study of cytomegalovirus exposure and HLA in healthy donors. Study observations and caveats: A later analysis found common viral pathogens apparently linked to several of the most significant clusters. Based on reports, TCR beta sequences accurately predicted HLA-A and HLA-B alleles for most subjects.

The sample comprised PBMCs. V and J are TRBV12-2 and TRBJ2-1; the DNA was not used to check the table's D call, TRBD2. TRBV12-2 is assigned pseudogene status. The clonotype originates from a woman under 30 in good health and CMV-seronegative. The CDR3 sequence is CASRLATSGRATYNEQFF. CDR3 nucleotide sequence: TGTGCAAGTCGCTTAGCGACTAGCGGGAGGGCCACCTACAATGAGCAGTTCTTC.